The 4 T cell receptor beta chains below all came from one sample that was sequenced in a study of technical replicates of blood from a few donors. Profiled with immunoSEQ multiplex PCR; TCRdb holds only in-frame clones, not every one. The sample lists more than 80,000 clones, over 90% seen once, with around 0.3% in the top ten. Sequencing was done on a sample of T cells isolated from PBMCs. These receptors originate from a human donor in good health.

The chain has TRBV29-1 and TRBJ2-5, with 9 bases fitting TRBD2. The trim removed 1 base at V and 1 base at J, leaving 10 bases unmatched. Germline V CDR1 and CDR2: SQVTM, ANQGSEA. This CDR3 is 17 amino acids long. The CDR3 here is CSVEGGGPGLAQETQYF. In nucleotides, the CDR3 is TGCAGCGTTGAAGGTGGGGGTCCGGGACTAGCCCAAGAGACCCAGTACTTC.

The V gene is TRBV19, the J gene TRBJ2-6, with 8 bases identical to TRBD1. Trimming took 3 bases from V and 0 from J; bases not matched to a gene: 4. This CDR3 has 17 residues. Germline V CDR1 and CDR2: LNHDA, SQIVND (reference sequence). CDR3 coding DNA: TGTGCCAGTAGTATGGGACAGGAGGGCTCTGGGGCCAACGTCCTGACTTTC. Translation gives CASSMGQEGSGANVLTF.

The count of this clone is one. CDR3 sequence: CASRAVYEQYF. CDR3 nucleotide sequence: TGTGCCAGCAGGGCAGTATACGAGCAGTACTTC. V and J are TRBV25-1 and TRBJ2-7; D gene uncertain. The CDR3 has 11 amino acids. Germline CDR1 reads MGHDK; CDR2 reads SYGVNS. With 6 bases removed from V and 4 bases from J, the gap between germline ends came to 7 bases.

The V and J genes are TRBV6-1 and TRBJ1-2; weak D call: TRBD1 (5 bases). The CDR3 contains 17 residues. Germline lookup yields CDR1 MNHNS and CDR2 SASEGT. Trimming removed 1 base from V and 6 bases from J, with 21 bases in between. CDR3 DNA: TGTGCCAGCAGTGAAGTGTATATGCCAGGGTTATCAGATGGCTACACCTTC. Residues: CASSEVYMPGLSDGYTF.